This TCR beta chain was captured by sequencing in a study of vaccination and CD4 T cells after COVID-19. Study-level background: The post-COVID sampling time was a median 101 days after diagnosis, ranging from 35 to 161. The authors gave control cultures a CEFX pool, an HIV-1 Nef pool, or no peptide.

The sample's treatment: roughly 10-day PBMC culture with coronavirus spike peptide pools or control peptides (ViraFEST assay). Sequencing of cultured CD4+ T cell DNA used the Oncomine TCR Beta short-read assay. Each CDR3 protein gets one entry after TCRdb re-called the PCR reads with MiXCR. The repertoire holds about 20,000 distinct CDR3 sequences, with roughly three fifths as singletons. Study-wide results and caveats: Only post-vaccination samples contained a median roughly 90% of the reactive clones in convalescent patients.

The length of the CDR3 is 17 residues. To note about this clonotype: Its specificity is unknown.

This chain connects TRBV12-1 to TRBJ1-1; the tabulated D call, TRBD1, remains unverified against the DNA. TRBV12-1 is annotated as a pseudogene. This sequence originates from a human donor who had recovered from COVID-19. The sequencing sample was made of CD4+ T cells from blood, cultured in vitro. CDR3 sequence reads: CASSPQEGQVFNGEAFF. CDR3 sequence (DNA): TGTGCCAGCAGCCCCCAGGAGGGACAGGTTTTTAATGGTGAAGCTTTCTTT.